The rows below give T cell receptor beta chains drawn from one sample of a study of T cell changes during pregnancy in multiple sclerosis. TCRdb's copy holds only in-frame clones and misses some; the assay was immunoSEQ multiplex PCR. Here the sample spans about 93,000 clones, approximately 92% being singletons. The source material was peripheral blood, sampled after pregnancy. The receptor source for this set is a female donor with multiple sclerosis, enrolled in a pregnancy study. Both conserved end residues are part of each CDR3. A clone size is listed for some rows: how often the clone was seen (once, few, many), or a class if it is expanded.

v_call: TRBV7-9; clone_size: .; cdr3_aa: CASSLVGQGRSDTQYF
v_call: TRBV29-1; clone_size: once; cdr3_aa: CSVRSVEFNEQFF
v_call: TRBV30; clone_size: .; cdr3_aa: CAWALAGVSNEQFF
v_call: TRBV7-9; clone_size: .; cdr3_aa: CASSLEVSVGTGANYGYTF
v_call: TRBV27; clone_size: .; cdr3_aa: CASSLGGTDYNEQFF
v_call: TRBV6-5; clone_size: .; cdr3_aa: CASRQGQNYEQYF
v_call: TRBV4-2; clone_size: .; cdr3_aa: CASSPELGGLAGGRDTQYF
v_call: TRBV19; clone_size: once; cdr3_aa: CASIRGGLMNTEAFF
v_call: TRBV30; clone_size: .; cdr3_aa: CAWSVDRDPYTF
v_call: TRBV2; clone_size: .; cdr3_aa: CASSSDRGAGNTIYF
v_call: TRBV10-3; clone_size: .; cdr3_aa: CAISVTSGGNQFF
v_call: TRBV29-1; clone_size: .; cdr3_aa: CSGGGTEAFF
v_call: TRBV9; clone_size: .; cdr3_aa: CASSVGEAGAFFSEQYF
v_call: TRBV6-1; clone_size: .; cdr3_aa: CASGQGGYEQYF
v_call: TRBV14; clone_size: .; cdr3_aa: CASSPRVTGELFF
v_call: TRBV4-3; clone_size: .; cdr3_aa: CASSQGAGGLGETQYF
v_call: TRBV7-9; clone_size: .; cdr3_aa: CASSLEGQSNQPQHF
v_call: TRBV7-6; clone_size: .; cdr3_aa: CASSLGTGGNEQFF
v_call: TRBV7-8; clone_size: .; cdr3_aa: CASSQRTNRDRASNQPQHF
v_call: TRBV5-4; clone_size: once; cdr3_aa: CASSSQQGAGNTIYF
v_call: TRBV4-3; clone_size: .; cdr3_aa: CASSFQRGGFADTQYF
v_call: TRBV6-4; clone_size: few; cdr3_aa: CASSVGGGATTDTQYF
v_call: TRBV6-4; clone_size: .; cdr3_aa: CASTSSGGGARTGELFF
v_call: TRBV19; clone_size: few; cdr3_aa: CASSTFAAGADGYTF
v_call: TRBV18; clone_size: .; cdr3_aa: CASLAAGENTEAFF
v_call: TRBV15; clone_size: once; cdr3_aa: CATSRGASGSYNEQFF
v_call: TRBV19; clone_size: once; cdr3_aa: CASSIARREGWVQPQHF
v_call: TRBV7-3; clone_size: .; cdr3_aa: CASSPNPPGRGLGNEQFF
v_call: TRBV7-9; clone_size: once; cdr3_aa: CASSLGRLAGAHEQYF
v_call: TRBV7-2; clone_size: once; cdr3_aa: CASSLVQGRGYTF
v_call: TRBV19; clone_size: .; cdr3_aa: CASSIATGLGTEAFF
v_call: TRBV7-2; clone_size: .; cdr3_aa: CASSRETGRHQPQHF
v_call: TRBV5-1; clone_size: .; cdr3_aa: CASSPNPGHETNTGELFF
v_call: TRBV5-4; clone_size: once; cdr3_aa: CASSWDRALNTEAFF
v_call: TRBV5-4; clone_size: once; cdr3_aa: CASSLKTDPSTDTQYF
v_call: TRBV5-4; clone_size: .; cdr3_aa: CASSETSGEETQYF
v_call: TRBV5-1; clone_size: .; cdr3_aa: CASSSGSGGTDTQYF
v_call: TRBV6-1; clone_size: .; cdr3_aa: CASRSGLAGGSEQFF
v_call: TRBV9; clone_size: .; cdr3_aa: CASSRSGGGPGEQYF
v_call: TRBV5-1; clone_size: few; cdr3_aa: CASSFGGQETQYF